These 28 T cell receptor beta chains originate from one sample sequenced in a study of radiation and T cells in renal cell carcinoma. Assay: immunoSEQ multiplex PCR; the TCRdb copy retains only in-frame clones and omits some. This table holds 60,000 to 65,000 clones, roughly four fifths found once. Specified time point: blood 2 weeks post-SBRT. Regarding treatment: 15 Gy SBRT to primary tumor, nephrectomy 4 weeks later. Sequences were derived from blood, sampled from a patient whose treatment included radiotherapy and nephrectomy. The receptors originated from a man aged 55 to 70 with renal cell carcinoma.

The V and J genes are TRBV27 and TRBJ1-5; D unclear. Germline V CDR1 and CDR2: MNHEY, SMNVEV (reference sequence). The CDR3 is 15 amino acids. The germline V and J ends were trimmed by 0 bases and 2 bases, with 8 bases remaining between them. As DNA, the CDR3 is TGTGCCAGCAGTTTATCGTTAGGAGGCAATCAGCCCCAGCATTTT. Translating gives CASSLSLGGNQPQHF.

CDR3 DNA: TGTGCCAGCAGCGACCGCCATCAGCCCCAGCATTTT. Translation: CASSDRHQPQHF. J is TRBJ1-5 and V is TRBV6-1; no clear D. The CDR3 totals 12 residues. The germline V gene has CDR1 MNHNS and CDR2 SASEGT. The V end was cut by 6 bases, the J end by 5 bases, with 8 bases between.

J is TRBJ2-7 and V is TRBV14; D might be TRBD1 or TRBD2, each matching 5 bases. V dropped 1 base and J dropped 3 bases, with 22 bases sitting between them. Germline lookup yields CDR1 SGHDN and CDR2 FVKESK. The CDR3 runs 18 residues. CDR3 bases: TGTGCCAGCAGCCAAGGAGGGGTCGCAGACCGTTTAATCTACGAGCAGTACGTC. Residues: CASSQGGVADRLIYEQYV.

The chain uses TRBV6-1 and TRBJ2-1; TRBD2 matches at 9 bases. V lost 4 bases, J lost 4 bases, and 2 bases stayed unmatched. The CDR3 covers 14 residues. The germline CDR1 and CDR2 sequences are MNHNS and SASEGT. The CDR3 sequence: CASSGLAVYNEQFF. In DNA, the CDR3 is TGTGCCAGCAGTGGACTAGCGGTTTACAATGAGCAGTTCTTC.

The chain combines TRBV11-2 with TRBJ1-1, with a possible D match to TRBD1 (6 bases). With 1 base removed from V and 8 bases from J, the gap between germline ends came to 8 bases. From germline, CDR1 is SGHAT and CDR2 FQNNGV. The CDR3 runs to 12 residues. CDR3 DNA sequence: TGTGCCAGCAGCTTAGTGACAGGCGAAGCTTTCTTT. Translating gives CASSLVTGEAFF.

This clone was observed a handful of times. The identical CDR3 is also encoded by other nucleotide sequences in the sample. The chain couples TRBV5-4 to TRBJ2-4, with D hard to call. V lost 4 bases, J lost 0 bases, and 14 bases lay in between. This CDR3 comprises 16 residues. Germline-derived CDR1 and CDR2 are SGHNT and YYREEE (reference sequence). For the CDR3, the DNA is TGTGCCAGCAGCCTGGATAGGGTAGGAGCCAAAAACATTCAGTACTTC. Translation: CASSLDRVGAKNIQYF.

CDR3 coding DNA: TGTGCCAGCTGCAAGGACAGGGATAACGAAAAACTGTTTTTT. It codes for CASCKDRDNEKLFF. The chain joins TRBV18 to TRBJ1-4; 8 nucleotides agree with TRBD1. With V trimmed by 7 bases and J by 8 bases, 9 bases remained unmatched. CDR3 size: 14 residues. The V gene's germline CDR1 is KGHSH and CDR2 LQKENI.

This chain connects TRBV11-2 to TRBJ2-1; possibly TRBD1 or TRBD2 for D (6 bases each). Germline lookup yields CDR1 SGHAT and CDR2 FQNNGV. The CDR3 is 16 amino acids. Trimming pared 6 bases from V and 9 bases from J, leaving 24 bases between. The CDR3 coding sequence is TGTGCCAGCAGGGAAGAGTTAGCGGAGACAGGTAGTGAGCAGTTCTTC. It codes for CASREELAETGSEQFF.

The CDR3 region is CASSESPSGANVLTF. CDR3 bases: TGTGCCAGCAGTGAATCCCCCTCTGGGGCCAACGTCCTGACTTTC. The rearrangement uses TRBV25-1 and TRBJ2-6; D call uncertain. The CDR3 runs 15 residues. Trimming stripped 1 base from V and 0 bases from J, with 4 bases between. CDR1 is MGHDK and CDR2 is SYGVNS in the germline V gene.

J is TRBJ1-1 and V is TRBV7-6; D might be TRBD1 (5 bases). The V and J ends lost 1 base and 0 bases respectively, with 15 bases between them. There are 17 residues in the CDR3. Germline V gene sequence: CDR1 SGHVS, CDR2 FNYEAQ. The CDR3 here is CASSLVESGSVNTEAFF. The CDR3 nucleotides read TGTGCCAGCAGCTTAGTGGAGTCAGGGAGCGTGAACACTGAAGCTTTCTTT.

This clone has just one count. This chain links TRBV6-6 with TRBJ2-2; D is ambiguous. Trimming removed 0 bases at V and 8 bases at J, with 10 bases between. CDR1 and CDR2 (germline): MNHNY, SVGAGI (reference sequence). This CDR3 comprises 14 residues. CDR3 in amino acids: CASSYSVVTGELFF. The CDR3 DNA is TGTGCCAGCAGTTACTCGGTGGTAACTGGGGAGCTGTTTTTT.

The chain has TRBV27 and TRBJ2-5; TRBD1 matches 7 bases. J gave up 7 bases and V 4 bases, and 15 bases lay outside the gene matches. The CDR3 spans 16 residues. The germline V gene has CDR1 MNHEY and CDR2 SMNVEV (reference sequence). The CDR3 spells CASSYQGDGRRGTQYF. The CDR3 DNA sequence: TGTGCCAGCAGTTACCAGGGGGATGGAAGAAGAGGGACCCAGTACTTC.

V and J are TRBV7-6 and TRBJ2-7; 14 nucleotides line up with TRBD2. Germline V lookup: CDR1 SGHVS, CDR2 FNYEAQ. This CDR3 is 16 amino acids long. The ends lost 5 bases at V and 1 base at J; junction bases unmatched: 4. CDR3 DNA: TGTGCCAGCAGCAGGGGACTAGCGGGGGTGTCCTACGAGCAGTACTTC. It encodes CASSRGLAGVSYEQYF.

This CDR3 reads CASSQGLGETQYF. The CDR3 DNA sequence: TGTGCCAGCAGCCAGGGGTTGGGGGAGACCCAGTACTTC. The chain is built from TRBV27 and TRBJ2-5; a possible D gene is TRBD1 (6 bases). V was clipped by 6 bases and J by 5 bases, with 13 bases between them. The germline V gene has CDR1 MNHEY and CDR2 SMNVEV (reference sequence). The CDR3 consists of 13 residues.

The rearrangement joins TRBV7-9 to TRBJ2-1; TRBD2 agrees at 14 bases. Trimming took 6 bases from V and 5 from J; bases not matched to a gene: 6. Per the germline V gene, CDR1 is SEHNR and CDR2 is FQNEAQ (reference sequence). The CDR3 extends over 16 amino acids. CDR3 sequence reads: CASRRPGLAGDNEQFF. For the CDR3, the DNA is TGTGCCAGCAGGCGCCCGGGACTAGCGGGGGACAATGAGCAGTTCTTC.

J is TRBJ2-7 and V is TRBV30, with 12 bases fitting TRBD1. Germline V gives CDR1 GTSNPN, CDR2 SVGIG (reference sequence). The CDR3 contains 15 residues. V shed 4 bases and J 4 bases; nucleotides not matched to a gene: 8. For the CDR3, the DNA is TGTGCCTGGACCGCGGGGGACAGGGGGCCGTACGAGCAGTACTTC. Its protein is CAWTAGDRGPYEQYF.

This clone was counted only a few times. J is TRBJ1-3 and V is TRBV19, with D hard to call. The CDR3 is made up of 16 amino acids. Germline V lookup: CDR1 LNHDA, CDR2 SQIVND (reference sequence). The germline V and J ends were trimmed by 1 base and 2 bases, with 12 bases remaining between them. This chain's CDR3 is CASSIVAPLPGNTIYF. Here the CDR3 DNA reads TGTGCCAGTAGTATAGTGGCCCCGCTACCTGGAAACACCATATATTTT.

This sequence joins TRBV30 and TRBJ2-2; TRBD2 might be the D (7 bases). V lost 3 bases and J lost 5, with 16 bases in between. The CDR3 sequence is 15 residues long. Germline CDR1 and CDR2: GTSNPN and SVGIG (reference sequence). The CDR3 reads CAWRVAGAITGELFF. In DNA form, the CDR3 reads TGTGCCTGGAGGGTTGCGGGGGCGATAACCGGGGAGCTGTTTTTT.

This chain joins TRBV12-5 and TRBJ2-3; 8 nucleotides agree with TRBD2. This CDR3 contains 17 residues. Trimming at V came to 1 base and at J to 4 bases, leaving 10 bases not matched to a gene. In germline, CDR1 is LGHNT, CDR2 FRNRAP. This CDR3 reads CASGLAPPGGLADTQYF. The CDR3, as DNA: TGTGCTAGTGGTTTGGCCCCCCCGGGGGGGTTGGCAGATACGCAGTATTTT. Full variable domain (missing parts from reference TRBV12-5 and TRBJ2-3): DARVTQTPRHKVTEMGQEVTMRCQPILGHNTVFWYRQTMMQGLELLAYFRNRAPLDDSGMPKDRFSAEMPDATLATLKIQPSEPRDSAVYFCASGLAPPGGLADTQYFGPGTRLTVL.

This clone appeared once. This chain connects TRBV10-1 to TRBJ2-2; TRBD2 is a possible D gene (5 bases). This CDR3 is 14 amino acids long. The V end lost 5 bases, the J end lost 5 bases, and 12 bases lay between the germline ends. The germline V gene encodes CDR1 WNHNN and CDR2 SYGVQD (reference sequence). CDR3 residues: CASSTGDQTGELFF. The CDR3 DNA reads as TGCGCCAGCAGTACCGGGGATCAAACCGGGGAGCTGTTTTTT.

V usage is TRBV15 and J usage is TRBJ2-1, with no clear D. Germline V gene sequence: CDR1 LNHNV, CDR2 YYDKDF (reference sequence). With 1 base removed from V and 4 bases from J, the gap between germline ends came to 8 bases. The CDR3 length is 14 residues. The CDR3 DNA sequence: TGTGCCACCAGCAGAGTAGACATATACAATGAGCAGTTCTTC. Protein product: CATSRVDIYNEQFF.

This clone came up a few times. This chain uses TRBV2 with TRBJ2-7; possibly TRBD2 for D (6 bases). The length of the CDR3 is 17 residues. Germline CDR1 is SNHLY and CDR2 is FYNNEI. Trimming cost V 4 bases and J 6 bases, with 25 bases left between them. The chain's CDR3 is CASSAPAGPVTEGEQYF. CDR3 coding DNA: TGTGCCAGCAGTGCCCCGGCGGGGCCGGTAACGGAGGGCGAGCAGTACTTC. Drawing the rest from reference TRBV2 and TRBJ2-7, the complete variable domain is EPEVTQTPSHQVTQMGQEVILRCVPISNHLYFYWYRQILGQKVEFLVSFYNNEISEKSEIFDDQFSVERPDGSNFTLKIRSTKLEDSAMYFCASSAPAGPVTEGEQYFGPGTRLTVT.

This rearrangement joins TRBV7-9 to TRBJ2-7; D ambiguous. Germline loops: CDR1 SEHNR, CDR2 FQNEAQ (reference sequence). The CDR3 is made up of 14 amino acids. The ends were cut back, 0 bases at V and 4 bases at J, with 10 bases in the middle. The CDR3 region has the DNA TGTGCCAGCAGCTTAGCGGGAATGGGGTACGAGCAGTACGTC. It yields the protein CASSLAGMGYEQYV.

In this sample, this clone is medium-sized. This sequence joins TRBV6-4 and TRBJ2-3; TRBD1 or TRBD2 may be the D gene (6 bases each). The CDR3 contains 15 residues. V was cut by 3 bases and J by 4 bases, with 14 bases left in between. CDR1 and CDR2 from the germline V gene are MRHNA and SNTAGT. Here the CDR3 DNA reads TGTGCCAGCAGTGATCAGGAGGGGGGCGCAGATACGCAGTATTTT. Amino acid sequence: CASSDQEGGADTQYF.

The CDR3 reads CASSSQTGANVLTF. The DNA for the CDR3 is TGTGCCAGCAGTTCTCAAACCGGGGCCAACGTCCTGACTTTC. The V call is TRBV6-5, the J call TRBJ2-6; D is unresolved. The CDR3 is 14 amino acids. Germline-derived CDR1 and CDR2 are MNHEY and SVGAGI. V was clipped by 4 bases and J by 4 bases, with 8 bases between them.

The chain links TRBV6-5 to TRBJ2-7; 11 nucleotides line up with TRBD2. The CDR3 loop spans 15 amino acids. Looked up from germline, CDR1 is MNHEY and CDR2 is SVGAGI. With V trimmed by 6 bases and J by 3 bases, 7 bases remained unmatched. CDR3 sequence: CASRSTSGALYEQYF. The CDR3 nucleotides read TGTGCCAGCAGGTCGACTAGCGGGGCCCTCTACGAGCAGTACTTC.

This chain links TRBV30 with TRBJ2-5; D uncertain. The germline V gene encodes CDR1 GTSNPN and CDR2 SVGIG (reference sequence). The ends were cut back, 0 bases at V and 7 bases at J, with 15 bases in the middle. The CDR3 covers 14 residues. The DNA for the CDR3 is TGTGCCTGGAGTGTACAATTTAGCTGGTCGACCCAGTACTTC. Residues: CAWSVQFSWSTQYF.

This sequence joins TRBV19 and TRBJ2-2; TRBD1 matches 8 bases. There are 15 residues in the CDR3. Per the germline V gene, CDR1 is LNHDA and CDR2 is SQIVND (reference sequence). V dropped 3 bases and J dropped 6; count of bases not matched to a gene: 6. The CDR3 DNA is TGTGCCAGTAGTATTCTCCAGGGGGCTCCCGGGGAGCTGTTTTTT. It is translated as CASSILQGAPGELFF.